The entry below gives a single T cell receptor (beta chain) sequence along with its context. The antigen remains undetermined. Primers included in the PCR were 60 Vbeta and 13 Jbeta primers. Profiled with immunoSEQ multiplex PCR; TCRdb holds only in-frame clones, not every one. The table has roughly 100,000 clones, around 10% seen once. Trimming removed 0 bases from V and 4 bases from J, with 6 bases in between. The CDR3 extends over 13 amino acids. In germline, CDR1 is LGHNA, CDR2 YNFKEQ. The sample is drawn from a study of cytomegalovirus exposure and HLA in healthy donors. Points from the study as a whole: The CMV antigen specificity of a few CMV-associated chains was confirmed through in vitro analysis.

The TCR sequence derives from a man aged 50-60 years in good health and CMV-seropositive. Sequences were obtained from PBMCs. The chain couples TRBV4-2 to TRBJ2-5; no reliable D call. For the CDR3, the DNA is TGTGCCAGCAGCCAAGAGTCAGGAGAGACCCAGTACTTC. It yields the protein CASSQESGETQYF.